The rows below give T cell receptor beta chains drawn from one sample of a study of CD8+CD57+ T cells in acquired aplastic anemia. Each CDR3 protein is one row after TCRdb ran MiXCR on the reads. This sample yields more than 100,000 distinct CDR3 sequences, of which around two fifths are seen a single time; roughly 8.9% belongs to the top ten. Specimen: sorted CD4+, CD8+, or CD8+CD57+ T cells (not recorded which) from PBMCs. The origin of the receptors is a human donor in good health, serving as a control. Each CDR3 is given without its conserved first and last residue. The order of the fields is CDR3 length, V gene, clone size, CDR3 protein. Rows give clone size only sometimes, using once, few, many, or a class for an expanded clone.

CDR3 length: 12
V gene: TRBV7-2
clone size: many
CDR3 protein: ASSLTPTTDTQY

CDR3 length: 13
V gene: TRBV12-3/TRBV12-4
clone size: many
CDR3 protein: ASSPGTSGSYEQY

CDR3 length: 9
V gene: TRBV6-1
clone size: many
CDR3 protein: ASLRVTEAF

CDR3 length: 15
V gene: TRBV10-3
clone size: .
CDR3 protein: AIEGQGPSGAIDTQY

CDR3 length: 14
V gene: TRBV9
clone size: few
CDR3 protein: ASSADSASYNSPLH

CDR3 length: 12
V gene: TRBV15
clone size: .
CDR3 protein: ATSRGLTANVLT

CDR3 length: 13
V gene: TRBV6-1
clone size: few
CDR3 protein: ASSSTGTGGYGYT

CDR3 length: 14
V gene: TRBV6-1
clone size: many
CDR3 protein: ASSEESGGSGYGYT

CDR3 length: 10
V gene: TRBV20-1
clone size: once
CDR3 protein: SAKREIYEQY

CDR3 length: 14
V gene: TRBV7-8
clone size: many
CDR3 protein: ASSLVGGVTTYEQY

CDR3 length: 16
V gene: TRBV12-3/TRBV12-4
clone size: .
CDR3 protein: ASSEGQGAFQGTGELF

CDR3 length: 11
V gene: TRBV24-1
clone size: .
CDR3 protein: AASGVTGGEQY

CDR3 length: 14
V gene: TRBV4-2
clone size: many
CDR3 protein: ASSPGQGAWVSPLH

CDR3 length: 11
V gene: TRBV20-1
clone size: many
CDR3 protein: SVGRDSGNTIY

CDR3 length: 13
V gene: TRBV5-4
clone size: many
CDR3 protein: ASSQRLAGLETQY

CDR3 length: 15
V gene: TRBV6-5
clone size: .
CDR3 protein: ASTYTRKRGETGELF

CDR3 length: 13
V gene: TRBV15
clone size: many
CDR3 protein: ATSTVTGTGYEQY

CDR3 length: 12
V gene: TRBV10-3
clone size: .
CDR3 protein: AISPGQGAYEQY

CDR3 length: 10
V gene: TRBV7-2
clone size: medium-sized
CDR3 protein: ASSPRTGGYT

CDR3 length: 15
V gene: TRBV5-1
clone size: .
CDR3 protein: ASSHGQGLAGTYEQY

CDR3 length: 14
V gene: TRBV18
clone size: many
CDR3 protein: ASSRSTSTNNSPLH

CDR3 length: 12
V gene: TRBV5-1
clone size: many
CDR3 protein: ASSRDHSTDTQY

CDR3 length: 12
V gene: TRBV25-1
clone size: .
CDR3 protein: ASSEWSSTDTQY

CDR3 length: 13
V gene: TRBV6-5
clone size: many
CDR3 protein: ASSYAKLGSYEQY

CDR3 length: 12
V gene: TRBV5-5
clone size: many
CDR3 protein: ASSLIGTNTEAF

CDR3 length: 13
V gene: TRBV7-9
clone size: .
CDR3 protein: ASSLAAGGSYEQY

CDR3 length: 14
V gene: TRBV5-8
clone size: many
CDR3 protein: ASKKGQPLMNTEAF

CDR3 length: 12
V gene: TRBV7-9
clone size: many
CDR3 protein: ASSVGTITGELF

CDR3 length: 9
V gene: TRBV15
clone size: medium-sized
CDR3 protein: ATSATGGYT

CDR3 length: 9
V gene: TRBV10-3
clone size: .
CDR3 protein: AIGEGETQC

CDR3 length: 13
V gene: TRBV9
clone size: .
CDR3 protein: ASSVEGTGDDEQF

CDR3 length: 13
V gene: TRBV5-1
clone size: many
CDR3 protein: ASSKTGETYNEQF

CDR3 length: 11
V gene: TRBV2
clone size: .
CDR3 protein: ASTLQGNTEAF

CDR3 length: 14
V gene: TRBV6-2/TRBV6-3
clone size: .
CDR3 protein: ASTLPSGQINQPQH

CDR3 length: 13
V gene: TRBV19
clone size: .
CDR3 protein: ASSVDRDLFYGYT

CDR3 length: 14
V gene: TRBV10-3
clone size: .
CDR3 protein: ASSNTGGRGNSPLH

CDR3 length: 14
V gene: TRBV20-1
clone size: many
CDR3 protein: SARQPGTVAYYGYT

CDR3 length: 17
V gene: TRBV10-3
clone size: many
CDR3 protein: AILGRDFDQRMNNSPLH

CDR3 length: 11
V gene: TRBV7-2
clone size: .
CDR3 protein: ASSLPPGVEQY

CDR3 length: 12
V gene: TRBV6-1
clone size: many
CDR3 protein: ATEDGGSGYGYT

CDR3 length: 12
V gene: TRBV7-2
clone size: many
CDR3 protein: ASSLYSARETQY

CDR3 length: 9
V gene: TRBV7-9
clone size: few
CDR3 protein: ASSPGGSQY

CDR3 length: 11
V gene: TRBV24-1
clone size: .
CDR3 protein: ATSDPLDEDQY

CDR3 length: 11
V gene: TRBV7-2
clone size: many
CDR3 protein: ASSLTVDYGYT

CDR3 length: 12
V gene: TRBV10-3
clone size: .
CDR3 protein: ASSYSGAPTEAF

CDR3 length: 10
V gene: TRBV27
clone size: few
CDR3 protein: ASSWYSGPAF

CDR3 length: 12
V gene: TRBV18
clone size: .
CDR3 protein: ASWTTESSYEQY

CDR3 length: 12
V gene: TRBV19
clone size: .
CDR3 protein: ASTPTRWRDEQF

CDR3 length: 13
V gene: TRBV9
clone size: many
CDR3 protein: ASSANRGGNTEAF

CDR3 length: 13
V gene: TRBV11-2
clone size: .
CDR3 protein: ASSFRLSQGETQY

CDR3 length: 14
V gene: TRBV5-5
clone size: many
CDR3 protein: ASSLVATGPGNGYT

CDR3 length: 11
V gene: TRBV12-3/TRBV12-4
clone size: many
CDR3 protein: ASSPQVNYGYT

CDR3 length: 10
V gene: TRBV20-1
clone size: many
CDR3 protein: SAGKANYGYT

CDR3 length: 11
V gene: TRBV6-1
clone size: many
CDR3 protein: ASGNRGANGYT

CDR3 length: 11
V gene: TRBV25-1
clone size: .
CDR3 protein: ASSPDSSYEQY

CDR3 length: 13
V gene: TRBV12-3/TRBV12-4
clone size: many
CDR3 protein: ASSQRGREVYGYT

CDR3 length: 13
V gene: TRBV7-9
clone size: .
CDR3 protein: ASSLGGREYEKLF

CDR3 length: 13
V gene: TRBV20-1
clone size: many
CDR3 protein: SARDRRQGASPLH

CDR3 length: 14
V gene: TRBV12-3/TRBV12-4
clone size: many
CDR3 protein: ASSRYTSGILYEQY

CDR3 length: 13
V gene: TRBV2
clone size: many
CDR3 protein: ATREDQITNEKLF